This T cell receptor beta chain was identified during a study of cytomegalovirus exposure and HLA in healthy donors. The trim removed 8 bases at V and 15 bases at J, leaving 9 bases unmatched. Germline V CDR1 and CDR2: MNHEY, SMNVEV (reference sequence). The CDR3 length is 12 residues. PCR involved 60 Vbeta and 13 Jbeta primers. Clones were read by immunoSEQ multiplex PCR, and TCRdb kept only the in-frame ones, dropping some. The data show about 150,000 clones, around 73% seen once. Findings and limits, study-wide: There was a cluster of highly shared sequence variants that was likely a sequencing artifact.

A remark on this clone: The target antigen is unknown.

The sample taken for sequencing was PBMCs. The source of this sequence is a woman aged 18-29 years in good health and CMV-seronegative. This sequence joins TRBV27 and TRBJ2-1; 11 nucleotides match TRBD2. The CDR3 DNA follows: TGTGCCAGCGGGACTAGCGGACGAACTGTGTTCTTC. Translated, it gives CASGTSGRTVFF.